Sequencing of this T cell receptor (beta chain) was carried out in a study of beta chain features in type 1 diabetes. Sequenced material consisted of expressed TCRB transcripts (all of the isolated RNA was reverse transcribed). Profiled with immunoSEQ multiplex PCR; TCRdb holds only in-frame clones, not every one. The data hold about 370,000 clones, with more than 12% observed a single time. This CDR3 region has 16 residues. The V gene's germline CDR1 is LNHDA and CDR2 SQIVND (reference sequence). V was pared by 4 bases and J by 2 bases, with 6 bases of the junction left unmatched. Sequencing used naive CD4+ T cells from blood. The sequence derives from a woman under 30 in good health. The V and J genes are TRBV19 and TRBJ2-5; 11 nucleotides agree with TRBD1. This CDR3 is CASSTARDRGQETQYF. Written as DNA, the CDR3 is TGTGCCAGTAGTACGGCCCGGGACAGGGGGCAAGAGACCCAGTACTTC. The full variable domain, with the rest looked up from reference TRBV19 and TRBJ2-5, is DGGITQSPKYLFRKEGQNVTLSCEQNLNHDAMYWYRQDPGQGLRLIYYSQIVNDFQKGDIAEGYSVSREKKESFPLTVTSAQKNPTAFYLCASSTARDRGQETQYFGPGTRLLVL.